This passage covers 17 T cell receptor beta chains from one sample sequenced in a study of spatial heterogeneity in lung cancer. Their antigens are not known. Described time point: sample taken at primary tumor resection. Study-wide results and caveats: Tumors with more nonsynonymous mutations had more expanded intratumoral alpha and beta TCRs.

TCRdb ran MiXCR on the 5' RACE reads and lists one entry per CDR3 protein. The table lists roughly 20,000 distinct CDR3 sequences, under 3.5% of them singletons. The specimen was lung tumor tissue, collected at surgery. The receptors come from a male donor with early-stage non-small cell lung cancer.

In this sample, this clonotype turned up many times. V is TRBV7-3 and J is TRBJ1-1, with D tentatively TRBD1 (5 bases). Trimming cost V 5 bases and J 3 bases, with 10 bases left between them. This CDR3 has 13 residues. Germline CDR1 and CDR2: SGHTA and FQGTGA. The CDR3 DNA follows: TGTGCCAGCAGCCACGGAGGGGACACTGAAGCTTTCTTT. Protein product: CASSHGGDTEAFF.

This clonotype has at least ten counts. The chain combines TRBV28 with TRBJ1-3, with a possible D match to TRBD1 (5 bases). Per the germline V gene, CDR1 is MDHEN and CDR2 is SYDVKM. There are 14 residues in the CDR3. The ends were cut back, 8 bases at V and 3 bases at J, with 14 bases in the middle. For the CDR3, the DNA is TGTGCCAGCGGTTCCGGGGGGGTTGGAAACACCATATATTTT. As protein: CASGSGGVGNTIYF.

This clonotype was recorded at least ten times. The chain recombines TRBV5-1 with TRBJ1-3; D is unresolved. This CDR3 has 13 residues. The ends were cut back, 4 bases at V and 4 bases at J, with 9 bases in the middle. Looked up from germline, CDR1 is SGHRS and CDR2 is YFSETQ. DNA for the CDR3: TGCGCCAGCAGCATGGACGGAGGAAACACCATATATTTT. Protein: CASSMDGGNTIYF.

The sample holds many counts of this clonotype. The chain employs TRBV12-3 or TRBV12-4 and TRBJ1-6; D not certain. CDR3 length: 13 amino acids. V was trimmed by 2 bases and J by 11 bases, leaving 10 bases between them. The CDR3 coding sequence is TGTGCCAGCAGTTTAAAGCCAGAAACACCCCTCCACTTT. Translating it yields CASSLKPETPLHF.

This clonotype was seen repeatedly, ten times or more. The chain uses TRBV4-3 and TRBJ1-2, with D possibly TRBD1 on 5 matching bases. Trimming shortened V by 4 bases and J by 10 bases, and 22 bases separated the two germline ends. The CDR3 has 15 amino acids. Germline V lookup: CDR1 LGHNA, CDR2 YSLEER. DNA for the CDR3: TGCGCCAGCAGCCGAATTGGGGGAAACGAATATTCCTACACCTTC. Amino acids: CASSRIGGNEYSYTF.

This clonotype was detected many times. V gene TRBV12-3 or TRBV12-4 combines with J gene TRBJ1-5, with TRBD1 as a possible D gene (5 bases). The V end lost 4 bases, the J end lost 13 bases, and 17 bases lay between the germline ends. This CDR3 has 13 residues. The CDR3 region has the DNA TGTGCCAGCAGTTCCTCGATCGGGGCCGGTCAGCATTTT. It encodes CASSSSIGAGQHF.

The gene calls are TRBV7-8 and TRBJ2-1; weak D call: TRBD1 (6 bases). This CDR3 contains 15 residues. Trimming took off 3 bases at V and 9 bases at J, with 18 bases between the two ends. In germline, CDR1 is SGHVS, CDR2 FQNEAQ. CDR3 coding DNA: TGTGCCAGCAGCTTCCGGGACACCATAAGGAGTGAGCAGTTCTTC. Amino acids: CASSFRDTIRSEQFF.

This clonotype was seen at least ten times. The genes are TRBV7-2 and TRBJ2-1; the match to TRBD1 covers 9 bases. Germline V gene sequence: CDR1 SGHTA, CDR2 FQGNSA. The CDR3 extends over 17 amino acids. The ends lost 4 bases at V and 9 bases at J; junction bases unmatched: 16. The CDR3 nucleotides are TGTGCCAGCAGCTCCCCCCGGGACAGGGTATTATTCAGTGAGCAGTTCTTC. It encodes CASSSPRDRVLFSEQFF.

The sample holds many counts of this clonotype. The chain couples TRBV29-1 to TRBJ1-1; D is uncertain. The CDR3 covers 12 residues. CDR1 is SQVTM and CDR2 is ANQGSEA in the germline V gene. V dropped 4 bases and J dropped 2 bases, with 8 bases sitting between them. Written as DNA, the CDR3 is TGCAGCGTTGGGGTTCACAACACTGAAGCTTTCTTT. This translates into CSVGVHNTEAFF.

This clonotype came up many times. This chain joins TRBV14 and TRBJ2-2; D is ambiguous. V was cut by 4 bases and J by 0 bases, with 6 bases left in between. The CDR3 is 14 amino acids. Germline CDR1 is SGHDN and CDR2 is FVKESK. CDR3 nucleotides: TGTGCCAGCAGCCGTGGGACGAACACCGGGGAGCTGTTTTTT. Protein: CASSRGTNTGELFF.

In its sample, this clonotype was seen many times. V gene TRBV5-5 combines with J gene TRBJ1-5; D ambiguous. Trimming removed 0 bases from V and 5 bases from J, with 9 bases in between. The germline V gene has CDR1 SGHKS and CDR2 YYEKEE (reference sequence). The CDR3 totals 14 residues. CDR3: CASSLGTGYQPQHF. The CDR3 DNA reads TGTGCCAGCAGCTTGGGGACGGGATATCAGCCCCAGCATTTT.

This chain joins TRBV28 and TRBJ2-7; D is perhaps TRBD1 (5 bases). Deletions cut 2 bases from V and 0 bases from J, with 11 bases between. The CDR3 is made up of 15 amino acids. In germline, CDR1 is MDHEN, CDR2 SYDVKM. CDR3 protein: CASSLAGFTSYEQYF. For the CDR3, the DNA is TGTGCCAGCAGTTTAGCAGGGTTTACCTCCTACGAGCAGTACTTC.

Ten or more counts support this clonotype. The chain links TRBV29-1 to TRBJ1-1; TRBD1 might be the D (5 bases). The germline V gene encodes CDR1 SQVTM and CDR2 ANQGSEA. This CDR3 has 13 amino acids. V was clipped by 7 bases and J by 3 bases, with 15 bases between them. In DNA form, the CDR3 reads TGCAGCGCCCGGGACGGGGGAGACACTGAAGCTTTCTTT. It encodes CSARDGGDTEAFF.

This clonotype has at least ten counts. The chain is built from TRBV28 and TRBJ2-7, with 13 bases fitting TRBD2. This CDR3 has 14 amino acids. The germline gives CDR1 MDHEN, CDR2 SYDVKM. J lost 9 bases, V lost 7 bases, and 9 bases had no gene match. This CDR3 reads CASKLGLAGVGQYF. The CDR3 DNA is TGTGCCAGCAAACTCGGACTAGCGGGAGTCGGGCAGTACTTC.

This clonotype was recorded at least ten times. CDR3 nucleotide sequence: TGTGCCAGCAGCCAAGATCTTTTGTCTAGCGGGAGACAGGAGCAGTTCTTC. This encodes CASSQDLLSSGRQEQFF. V gene TRBV14 combines with J gene TRBJ2-1; TRBD2 matches at 10 bases. V lost 0 bases and J lost 10; bases outside the gene matches: 12. The germline V gene has CDR1 SGHDN and CDR2 FVKESK. This CDR3 is built from 17 residues. Drawing the rest from reference TRBV14 and TRBJ2-1, the complete variable domain is EAGVTQFPSHSVIEKGQTVTLRCDPISGHDNLYWYRRVMGKEIKFLLHFVKESKQDESGMPNNRFLAERTGGTYSTLKVQPAELEDSGVYFCASSQDLLSSGRQEQFFGPGTRLTVL.

This clonotype ranks as medium-sized. The chain links TRBV4-1 to TRBJ2-5, with TRBD1 matching 8 bases. V was pared by 0 bases and J by 5 bases, with 2 bases of the junction left unmatched. Germline V gives CDR1 MGHRA, CDR2 YSYEKL. The CDR3 covers 14 residues. CDR3 nucleotide sequence: TGCGCCAGCAGCCAAGAGACAGGGGATGAGACCCAGTACTTC. This encodes CASSQETGDETQYF.

This clonotype was observed at least ten times. The rearrangement joins TRBV2 to TRBJ1-1, with 8 positions matching TRBD1. V shed 7 bases, J shed 6 bases, and the junction held 10 bases outside the gene matches. Germline V gene lookup returns CDR1 SNHLY and CDR2 FYNNEI. The CDR3 is made up of 14 amino acids. CDR3 region: CASIEWTGFPEAFF. CDR3 DNA sequence: TGTGCCAGCATCGAATGGACAGGGTTCCCTGAAGCTTTCTTT.